This T cell receptor (beta chain) was recorded in a study of follicular helper T cells after annual influenza vaccination. Germline-derived CDR1 and CDR2 are MNHNY and SVGAGI (reference sequence). The CDR3 totals 12 residues. V was shortened by 8 bases and J by 5 bases, with 12 bases between the two germline ends. The table lists this clone with a few counts. Using immunoSEQ multiplex PCR, the repertoire was profiled, and TCRdb retains in-frame clones only, with some absent. The table records 7,500 to 10,000 clones, 70% to 90% of them present only once. Time point described: 2014-2015 season, 7 days after vaccination.

The sample in question was CXCR5+ CD38- circulating T follicular helper cells from blood, obtained 7 days after influenza vaccination. Subset specified: circulating Tfh, non-naive CD4+CXCR5+PD-1+ (ICOS+CD38+ or ICOS-CD38-). The source is an adult who received the influenza vaccine. V is TRBV6-6 and J is TRBJ2-5; D is uncertain. CDR3 residues: CASSRTVETQYF. The CDR3 coding sequence is TGTGCCAGCTCCCGTACAGTGGAGACCCAGTACTTC.